A single sample is the source of the 26 T cell receptor beta chains below, sequenced in a study of T cells expressing NK-cell markers. Reanalyzing the 5' RACE reads, TCRdb keeps one entry per CDR3 protein, without DNA. In total, the table holds 300,000 to 450,000 distinct CDR3 sequences. The source material was blood T cells: a sorted CD56 or NKG2C T cell subset, CD4+ or CD8+ T cells, or bulk PBMC T cells (not recorded which). Source of these receptors: a man aged 18-69 years in good health.

This rearrangement joins TRBV5-1 to TRBJ2-2. This CDR3 has 14 amino acids. Germline CDR1 is SGHRS and CDR2 is YFSETQ. The CDR3 loop is CASAWGQSTGELFF.

The V gene is TRBV20-1, the J gene TRBJ2-5; TCRdb names TRBD1, which stays unverified in the absence of DNA. There are 12 residues in the CDR3. The germline V gene has CDR1 DFQATT and CDR2 SNEGSKA (reference sequence). CDR3 amino acids: CSAWDTKETQYF.

This chain connects TRBV29-1 to TRBJ2-7. The CDR3 extends over 14 amino acids. Germline loops: CDR1 SQVTM, CDR2 ANQGSEA. The chain's CDR3 is CSVGGLATSYEQYF.

The rearrangement uses TRBV6-4 and TRBJ2-5; as DNA is missing, the TRBD1 call by TCRdb cannot be tested. The CDR3 totals 19 residues. Looked up from germline, CDR1 is MRHNA and CDR2 is SNTAGT. CDR3 residues: CASRSRGDGKREDQETQYF.

The chain joins TRBV5-1 to TRBJ2-5; the D call from TCRdb, TRBD1, cannot be confirmed without DNA. Germline-derived CDR1 and CDR2 are SGHRS and YFSETQ. The CDR3 contains 15 residues. CDR3: CASSSPDRKQETQYF. Full variable domain (missing parts from reference TRBV5-1 and TRBJ2-5): KAGVTQTPRYLIKTRGQQVTLSCSPISGHRSVSWYQQTPGQGLQFLFEYFSETQRNKGNFPGRFSGRQFSNSRSEMNVSTLELGDSALYLCASSSPDRKQETQYFGPGTRLLVL.

The chain links TRBV6-5 to TRBJ2-3; TCRdb selects TRBD2, and the lack of DNA leaves this call unchecked. Germline V gene sequence: CDR1 MNHEY, CDR2 SVGAGI. This CDR3 is 16 amino acids long. CDR3 protein: CASSWRGGASTDTQYF.

V and J are TRBV7-8 and TRBJ2-7; the D call of TRBD1 rests on TCRdb alone, since no DNA is present to check it. CDR1 and CDR2 from the germline V gene are SGHVS and FQNEAQ. The CDR3 extends over 13 amino acids. CDR3 sequence reads: CASVPAGAYEQYF.

V gene TRBV5-1 combines with J gene TRBJ2-1. Germline V gene sequence: CDR1 SGHRS, CDR2 YFSETQ. This CDR3 is 15 amino acids long. CDR3 sequence reads: CASSLVAVTYNEQFF.

The chain is built from TRBV5-1 and TRBJ2-3; TCRdb returns TRBD1, unconfirmable since there is no DNA. The CDR3 spans 14 residues. The germline gives CDR1 SGHRS, CDR2 YFSETQ. The CDR3: CASSGGQGTDTQYF.

This chain joins TRBV20-1 and TRBJ1-1. CDR1 and CDR2 (germline): DFQATT, SNEGSKA (reference sequence). The CDR3 is made up of 12 amino acids. CDR3 amino acids: CSASNLGTEAFF.

The rearrangement links TRBV5-8 to TRBJ2-2. There are 16 residues in the CDR3. CDR1 is SGHTS and CDR2 is YDEGEE in the germline V gene. This CDR3 is CASSFDFGLVTGELFF.

The chain carries TRBV12-3 or TRBV12-4 and TRBJ2-1. This CDR3 comprises 14 residues. Here the CDR3 reads CASSLFASLHEQFF.

This chain links TRBV10-3 with TRBJ1-2; the TRBD1 assignment by TCRdb is unverifiable without DNA. The CDR3 runs 14 residues. CDR1 and CDR2 from the germline V gene are ENHRY and SYGVKD. This CDR3 is CAISEGGSDYGYTF.

This chain connects TRBV11-2 to TRBJ2-5; TCRdb's assignment of TRBD2 cannot be checked, as there is no DNA. This CDR3 contains 18 residues. The germline CDR1 and CDR2 sequences are SGHAT and FQNNGV. CDR3 protein: CASSQKTGFGGPQETQYF.

The CDR3 spells CASSKGDFHTQYF. The rearrangement uses TRBV12-3 or TRBV12-4 and TRBJ2-3; the D gene TCRdb calls, TRBD1, cannot be checked with no DNA. The CDR3 is made up of 13 amino acids.

V and J are TRBV3-1 and TRBJ2-7; there is no DNA to check the TCRdb D call of TRBD1. Germline CDR1 reads LGHDT; CDR2 reads YNNKEL (reference sequence). The CDR3 has 17 residues. The CDR3 sequence: CASSDLVWGRPTYEQYF.

CDR3 region: CASSLSAPADEQFF. The chain recombines TRBV27 with TRBJ2-1; the TRBD2 assignment by TCRdb is unverifiable without DNA. The germline gives CDR1 MNHEY, CDR2 SMNVEV (reference sequence). The CDR3 loop spans 14 amino acids.

The J gene is TRBJ2-7, the V gene TRBV12-3 or TRBV12-4; TCRdb calls TRBD2, which cannot be checked without DNA. The CDR3 is made up of 14 amino acids. CDR3 in amino acids: CASSRLAGAYEQYF.

The chain links TRBV5-6 to TRBJ2-6. In germline, CDR1 is SGHDT, CDR2 YYEEEE. This CDR3 spans 17 amino acids. This CDR3 is CASSLRISNSGANVLTF.

This sequence joins TRBV28 and TRBJ2-5; TCRdb indicates TRBD1, and absent DNA this call remains unverified. CDR1 and CDR2 (germline): MDHEN, SYDVKM. The CDR3 loop spans 14 amino acids. CDR3 residues: CASSESPLRETQYF.

The CDR3 reads CASSYSRLASGGVYQETQYF. The chain uses TRBV6-2 or TRBV6-3 and TRBJ2-5; TCRdb gives TRBD2 as the D gene, but with no DNA this cannot be confirmed. The CDR3 runs 20 residues. In germline, CDR1 is MNHEY, CDR2 SVGEGT.

This chain joins TRBV18 and TRBJ2-7; the TCRdb D gene call, TRBD1, has no DNA to confirm it. CDR3 length: 15 residues. CDR1 and CDR2 from the germline V gene are KGHSH and LQKENI. The CDR3 protein is CASSRRDSLSYEQYF.

The V gene is TRBV6-5, the J gene TRBJ1-6; TCRdb indicates TRBD1, and absent DNA this call remains unverified. The CDR3 extends over 14 amino acids. Germline loops: CDR1 MNHEY, CDR2 SVGAGI. CDR3 loop: CASNSRGSNSPLHF.

The CDR3 spells CATSSNPGQNTGELFF. The V call is TRBV15, the J call TRBJ2-2; TCRdb designates TRBD1, a call that cannot be tested without DNA. This CDR3 spans 16 amino acids. Germline V gives CDR1 LNHNV, CDR2 YYDKDF (reference sequence).

The chain joins TRBV12-3 or TRBV12-4 to TRBJ2-2; TCRdb gives TRBD2 as the D gene, but with no DNA this cannot be confirmed. This CDR3 is built from 15 residues. The CDR3 sequence is CASSKSGGNTGELFF.

The gene calls are TRBV10-3 and TRBJ2-5. CDR1 is ENHRY and CDR2 is SYGVKD in the germline V gene. The CDR3 contains 14 residues. The CDR3 loop reads CAISDSNHQETQYF.